This section outlines one T cell receptor beta chain sequence together with its context. Its antigen is undetermined. PCR involved 60 Vbeta and 13 Jbeta primers. Sequencing was performed with immunoSEQ multiplex PCR; in TCRdb, only in-frame clones are kept and a portion is missing. Its table records approximately 82,000 clones. This sample was taken from a study of cytomegalovirus exposure and HLA in healthy donors. General study results and limits: TCR beta V- and J-gene trimming, according to a later analysis, was linked to a missense DCLRE1C variant. Immune exposure information comprised only CMV serostatus. With further analysis later on, most CMV-associated TCR beta chains appeared HLA-restricted.

The CDR3 runs 13 residues. After removal of 5 bases from V and 1 base from J, the junction contained 2 bases not matched to a gene. Germline lookup yields CDR1 MDHEN and CDR2 SYDVKM. The TCR was taken from an older woman in good health and CMV-seronegative. Sequencing input: PBMCs. The chain uses TRBV28 and TRBJ2-7; 7 bases are shared with TRBD1. The CDR3 spells CASSRGQSYEQYF. The CDR3 DNA sequence: TGTGCCAGCAGTAGGGGACAGTCCTACGAGCAGTACTTC. Full variable domain (missing parts from reference TRBV28 and TRBJ2-7): DVKVTQSSRYLVKRTGEKVFLECVQDMDHENMFWYRQDPGLGLRLIYFSYDVKMKEKGDIPEGYSVSREKKERFSLILESASTNQTSMYLCASSRGQSYEQYFGPGTRLTVT.